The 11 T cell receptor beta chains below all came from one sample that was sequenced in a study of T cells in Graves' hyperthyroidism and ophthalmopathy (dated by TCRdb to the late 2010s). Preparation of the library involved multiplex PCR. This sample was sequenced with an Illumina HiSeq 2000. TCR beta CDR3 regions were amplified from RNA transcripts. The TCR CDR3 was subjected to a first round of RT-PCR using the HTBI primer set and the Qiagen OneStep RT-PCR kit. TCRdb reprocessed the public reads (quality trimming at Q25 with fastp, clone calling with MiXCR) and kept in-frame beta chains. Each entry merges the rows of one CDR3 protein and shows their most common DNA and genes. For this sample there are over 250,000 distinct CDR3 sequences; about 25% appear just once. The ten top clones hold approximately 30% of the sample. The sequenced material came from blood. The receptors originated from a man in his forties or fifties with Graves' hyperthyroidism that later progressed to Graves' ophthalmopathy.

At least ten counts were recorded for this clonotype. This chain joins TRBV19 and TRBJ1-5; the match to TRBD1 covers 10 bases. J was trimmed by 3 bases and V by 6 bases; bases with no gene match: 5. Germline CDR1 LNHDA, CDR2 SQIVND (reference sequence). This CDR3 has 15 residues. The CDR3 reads CASSATGGNNQPQHF. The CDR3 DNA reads TGTGCCAGTAGCGCGACAGGGGGCAACAATCAGCCCCAGCATTTT.

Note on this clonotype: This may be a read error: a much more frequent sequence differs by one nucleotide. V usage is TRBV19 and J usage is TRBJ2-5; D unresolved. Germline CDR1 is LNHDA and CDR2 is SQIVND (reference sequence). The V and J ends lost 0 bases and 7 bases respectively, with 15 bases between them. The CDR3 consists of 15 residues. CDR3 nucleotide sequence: TGTGCCAGTAGTATAGATCTCGGGTGGGTCAGGACCCAGTACTTC. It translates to CASSIDLGWVRTQYF.

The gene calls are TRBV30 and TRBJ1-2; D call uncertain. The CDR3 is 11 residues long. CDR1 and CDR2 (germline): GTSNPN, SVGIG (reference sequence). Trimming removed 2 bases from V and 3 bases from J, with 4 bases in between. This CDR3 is CAWSSDYGYTF. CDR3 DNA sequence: TGTGCCTGGAGTTCTGACTATGGCTACACCTTC.

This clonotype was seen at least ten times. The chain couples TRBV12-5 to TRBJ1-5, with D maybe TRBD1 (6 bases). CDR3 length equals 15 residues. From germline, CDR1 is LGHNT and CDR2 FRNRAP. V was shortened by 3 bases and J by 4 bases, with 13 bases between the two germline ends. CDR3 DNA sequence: TGTGCTAGTGGTTTTGACAAAGGGGGGAATCAGCCCCAGCATTTT. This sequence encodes CASGFDKGGNQPQHF.

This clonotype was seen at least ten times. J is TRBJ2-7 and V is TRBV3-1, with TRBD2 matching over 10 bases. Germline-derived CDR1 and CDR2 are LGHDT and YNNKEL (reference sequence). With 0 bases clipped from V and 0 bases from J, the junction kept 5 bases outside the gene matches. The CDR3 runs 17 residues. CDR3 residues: CASSQDLLAGISYEQYF. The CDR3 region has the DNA TGTGCCAGCAGCCAAGATCTACTAGCGGGGATCTCCTACGAGCAGTACTTC.

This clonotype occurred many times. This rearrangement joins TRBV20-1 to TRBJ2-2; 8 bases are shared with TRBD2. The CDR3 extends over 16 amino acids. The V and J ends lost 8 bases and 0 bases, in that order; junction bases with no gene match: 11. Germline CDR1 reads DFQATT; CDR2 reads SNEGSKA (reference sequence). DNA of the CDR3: TGCAGTTCCACTACGGGGGGGACCTCGAACACCGGGGAGCTGTTTTTT. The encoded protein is CSSTTGGTSNTGELFF.

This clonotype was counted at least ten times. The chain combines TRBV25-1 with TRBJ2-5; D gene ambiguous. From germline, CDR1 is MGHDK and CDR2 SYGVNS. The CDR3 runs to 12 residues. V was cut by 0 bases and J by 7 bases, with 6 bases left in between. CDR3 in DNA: TGTGCCAGCAGTGAATATGGGGTGACCCAGTACTTC. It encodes CASSEYGVTQYF.

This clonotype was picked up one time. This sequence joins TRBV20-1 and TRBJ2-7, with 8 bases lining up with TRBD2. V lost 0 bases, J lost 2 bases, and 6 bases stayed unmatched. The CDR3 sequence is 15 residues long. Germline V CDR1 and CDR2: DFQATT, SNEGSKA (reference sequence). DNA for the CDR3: TGCAGTGCTAGAGATGTCGGGGGGGTAGCCTACGAGCAGTACTTC. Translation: CSARDVGGVAYEQYF.

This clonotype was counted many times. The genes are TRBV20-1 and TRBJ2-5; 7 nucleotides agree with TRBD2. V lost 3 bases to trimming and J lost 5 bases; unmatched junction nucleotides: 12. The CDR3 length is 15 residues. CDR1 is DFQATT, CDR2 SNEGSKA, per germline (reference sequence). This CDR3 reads CSASFAGVGEETQYF. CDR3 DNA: TGCAGTGCTAGCTTTGCGGGAGTGGGGGAGGAGACCCAGTACTTC.

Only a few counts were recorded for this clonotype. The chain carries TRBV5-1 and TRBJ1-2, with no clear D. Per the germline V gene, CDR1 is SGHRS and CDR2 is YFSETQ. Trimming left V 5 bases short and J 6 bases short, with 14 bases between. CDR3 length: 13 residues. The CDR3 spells CASSLTTGDGYTF. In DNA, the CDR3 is TGCGCCAGCAGTCTTACTACGGGAGATGGCTACACCTTC.

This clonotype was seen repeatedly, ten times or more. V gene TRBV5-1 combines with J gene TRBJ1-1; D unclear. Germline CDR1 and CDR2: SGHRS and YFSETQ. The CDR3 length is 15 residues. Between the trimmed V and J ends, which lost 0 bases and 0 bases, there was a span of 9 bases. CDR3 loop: CASSLGRIMNTEAFF. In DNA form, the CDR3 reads TGCGCCAGCAGCTTGGGGCGGATCATGAACACTGAAGCTTTCTTT.